This TCR beta chain emerged from a study of T cell responses to AZD1222 COVID-19 vaccine. Findings and caveats of the study: Mostly white British, mostly female donors; authors suggested clonal diversity may be underestimated.

Clones were sequenced by immunoSEQ multiplex PCR, and TCRdb holds only the in-frame ones, with some missing. Among fewer than 250,000 clones listed, approximately 94% were seen once. The CDR3 covers 19 residues. Germline CDR1 is LNHDA and CDR2 is SQIVND (reference sequence). The germline V and J ends were trimmed by 4 bases and 0 bases, with 24 bases remaining between them. As to this clone: Its target is not known.

This specimen was peripheral blood, taken on day 0 of MenACWY control vaccination. The sequence was collected from an adult in good health. The rearrangement links TRBV19 to TRBJ1-1; TRBD1 might be the D (6 bases). CDR3 amino acids: CASSKRQVGGLLMNTEAFF. The CDR3 bases are TGTGCCAGTAGTAAACGACAGGTTGGGGGGCTATTAATGAACACTGAAGCTTTCTTT. Full variable domain (rest looked up from reference TRBV19 and TRBJ1-1): DGGITQSPKYLFRKEGQNVTLSCEQNLNHDAMYWYRQDPGQGLRLIYYSQIVNDFQKGDIAEGYSVSREKKESFPLTVTSAQKNPTAFYLCASSKRQVGGLLMNTEAFFGQGTRLTVV.